This T cell receptor beta chain was sequenced for a study of blood T cell repertoires in COVID-19. Across the whole study: T cells, B-cell-depleted T cells, or PBMCs supplied cDNA or gDNA.

Authors' data handling: For nucleated cells, counts were estimated from reference gene primer amplification. The table came from immunoSEQ multiplex PCR; TCRdb's copy has only in-frame clones and leaves some out. Clone size and the V and J calls come from that table; the DNA yielded D and trimming. Of roughly 74,000 clones in the sample, around nine tenths were seen once. The TCR comes from a woman at least 80 years old with active or convalescent COVID-19. The specimen sequenced was peripheral blood.

The CDR3 reads CASSPPGPGGWAGANVLTF. In nucleotides, the CDR3 is TGTGCCAGCTCACCACCCGGGCCAGGGGGCTGGGCTGGGGCCAACGTCCTGACTTTC. The V and J genes are TRBV18 and TRBJ2-6, with 8 nucleotides matching TRBD1. The CDR3 sequence is 19 residues long. Germline CDR1 and CDR2: KGHSH and LQKENI. V lost 0 bases and J lost 2; bases outside the gene matches: 9.